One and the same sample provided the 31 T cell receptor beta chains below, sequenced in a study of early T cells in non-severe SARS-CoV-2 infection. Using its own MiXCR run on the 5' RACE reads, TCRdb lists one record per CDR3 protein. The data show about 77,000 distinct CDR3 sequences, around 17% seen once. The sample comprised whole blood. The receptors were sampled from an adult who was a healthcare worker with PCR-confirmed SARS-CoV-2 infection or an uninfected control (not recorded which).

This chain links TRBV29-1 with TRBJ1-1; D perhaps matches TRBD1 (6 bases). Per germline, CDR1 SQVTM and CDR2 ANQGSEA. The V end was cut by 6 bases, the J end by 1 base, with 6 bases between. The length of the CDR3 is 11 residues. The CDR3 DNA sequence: TGCAGCGTACAGGGGAACACTGAAGCTTTCTTT. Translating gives CSVQGNTEAFF.

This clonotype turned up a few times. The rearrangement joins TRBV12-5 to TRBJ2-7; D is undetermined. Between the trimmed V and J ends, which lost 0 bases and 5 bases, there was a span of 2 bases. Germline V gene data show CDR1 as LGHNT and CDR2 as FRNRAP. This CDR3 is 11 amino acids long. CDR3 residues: CASGLVDEQYF. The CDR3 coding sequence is TGTGCTAGTGGTTTGGTAGACGAGCAGTACTTC.

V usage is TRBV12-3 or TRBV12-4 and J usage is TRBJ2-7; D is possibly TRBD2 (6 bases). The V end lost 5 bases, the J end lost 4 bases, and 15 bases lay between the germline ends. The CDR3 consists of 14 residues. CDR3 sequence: CASSIGTATYEQYF. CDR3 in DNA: TGTGCCAGCAGTATCGGGACTGCGACGTACGAGCAGTACTTC.

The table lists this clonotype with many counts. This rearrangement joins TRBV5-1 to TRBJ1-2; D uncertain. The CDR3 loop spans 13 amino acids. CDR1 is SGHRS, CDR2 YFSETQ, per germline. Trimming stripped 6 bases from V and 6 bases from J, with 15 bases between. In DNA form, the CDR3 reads TGCGCCAGCAATGGTGGGTTAGACCATGGCTACACCTTC. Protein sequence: CASNGGLDHGYTF.

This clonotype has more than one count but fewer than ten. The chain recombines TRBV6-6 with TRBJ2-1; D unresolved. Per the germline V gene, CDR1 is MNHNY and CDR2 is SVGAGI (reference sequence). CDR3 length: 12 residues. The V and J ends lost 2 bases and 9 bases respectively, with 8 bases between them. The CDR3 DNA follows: TGTGCCAGCAGTTACGTCCGGAGTGAGCAGTTCTTC. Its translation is CASSYVRSEQFF.

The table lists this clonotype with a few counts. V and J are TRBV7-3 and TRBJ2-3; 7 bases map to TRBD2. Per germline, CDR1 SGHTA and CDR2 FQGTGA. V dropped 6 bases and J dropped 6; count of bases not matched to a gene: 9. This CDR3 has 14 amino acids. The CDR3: CASSSGTIGDTQYF. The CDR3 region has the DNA TGTGCCAGCAGTTCTGGGACTATAGGGGATACGCAGTATTTT.

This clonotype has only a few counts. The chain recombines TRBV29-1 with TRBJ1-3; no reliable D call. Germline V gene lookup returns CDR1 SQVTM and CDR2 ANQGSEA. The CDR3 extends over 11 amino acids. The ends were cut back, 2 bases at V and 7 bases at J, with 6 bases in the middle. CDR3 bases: TGCAGCGTTGAAACCGGCAACACCATATATTTT. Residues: CSVETGNTIYF.

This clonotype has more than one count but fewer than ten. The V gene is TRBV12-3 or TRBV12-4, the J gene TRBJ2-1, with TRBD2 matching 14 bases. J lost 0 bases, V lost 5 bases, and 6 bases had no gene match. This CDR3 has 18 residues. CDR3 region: CASSPRGLAGGSYNEQFF. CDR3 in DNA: TGTGCCAGCAGTCCGCGAGGACTAGCGGGAGGCTCCTACAATGAGCAGTTCTTC.

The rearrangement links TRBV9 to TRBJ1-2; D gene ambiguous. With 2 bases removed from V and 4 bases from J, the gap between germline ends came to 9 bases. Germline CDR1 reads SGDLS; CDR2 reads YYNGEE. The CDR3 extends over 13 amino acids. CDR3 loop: CASSVMNSYGYTF. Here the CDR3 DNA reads TGTGCCAGCAGCGTTATGAATTCCTATGGCTACACCTTC.

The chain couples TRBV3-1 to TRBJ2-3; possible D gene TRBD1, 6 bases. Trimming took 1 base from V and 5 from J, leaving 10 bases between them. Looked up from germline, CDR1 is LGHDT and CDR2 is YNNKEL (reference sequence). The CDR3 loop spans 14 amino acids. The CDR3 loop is CASSQGTVQDTQYF. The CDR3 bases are TGTGCCAGCAGCCAAGGGACAGTCCAAGATACGCAGTATTTT.

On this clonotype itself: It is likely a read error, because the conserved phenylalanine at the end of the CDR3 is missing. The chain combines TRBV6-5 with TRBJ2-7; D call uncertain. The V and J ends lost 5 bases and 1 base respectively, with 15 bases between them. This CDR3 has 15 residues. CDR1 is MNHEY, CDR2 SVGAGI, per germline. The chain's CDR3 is CASSHLTSASYEQYL. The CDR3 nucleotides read TGTGCCAGCAGTCACCTCACATCGGCTTCCTACGAGCAGTACCTC.

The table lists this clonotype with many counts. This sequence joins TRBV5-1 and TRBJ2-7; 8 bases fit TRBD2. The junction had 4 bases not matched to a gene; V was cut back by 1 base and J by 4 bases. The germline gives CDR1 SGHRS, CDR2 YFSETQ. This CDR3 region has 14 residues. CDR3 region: CASSLTSGAYEQYF. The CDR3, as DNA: TGCGCCAGCAGCTTGACTAGCGGAGCATACGAGCAGTACTTC.

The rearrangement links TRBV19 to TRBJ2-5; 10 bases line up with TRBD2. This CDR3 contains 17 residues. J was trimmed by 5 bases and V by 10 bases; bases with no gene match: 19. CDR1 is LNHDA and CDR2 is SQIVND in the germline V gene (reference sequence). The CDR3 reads CATKPSGGNQGGETQYF. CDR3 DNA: TGTGCCACTAAACCTAGCGGGGGTAACCAAGGTGGTGAGACCCAGTACTTC.

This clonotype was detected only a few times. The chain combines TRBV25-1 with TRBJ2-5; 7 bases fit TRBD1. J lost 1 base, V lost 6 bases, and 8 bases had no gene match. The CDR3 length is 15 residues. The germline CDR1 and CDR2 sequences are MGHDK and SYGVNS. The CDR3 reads CASRGADRTQETQYF. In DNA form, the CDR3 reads TGTGCCAGCAGGGGGGCGGACAGGACCCAAGAGACCCAGTACTTC.

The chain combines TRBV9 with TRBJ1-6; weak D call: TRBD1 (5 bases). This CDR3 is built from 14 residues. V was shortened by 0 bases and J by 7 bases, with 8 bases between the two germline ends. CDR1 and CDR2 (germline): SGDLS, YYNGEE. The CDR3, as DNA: TGTGCCAGCAGCGTAGGGGACCAGAATTCACCCCTCCACTTT. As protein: CASSVGDQNSPLHF.

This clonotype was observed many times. The CDR3 protein is CASSPMRTSGSGNEQFF. CDR3 DNA: TGTGCCAGCAGCCCGATGAGGACTAGCGGGAGCGGCAATGAGCAGTTCTTC. The chain employs TRBV7-9 and TRBJ2-1; 13 bases match TRBD2. This CDR3 has 17 amino acids. Germline V gives CDR1 SEHNR, CDR2 FQNEAQ (reference sequence). Trimming removed 5 bases from V and 6 bases from J; junction bases left unmatched: 10.

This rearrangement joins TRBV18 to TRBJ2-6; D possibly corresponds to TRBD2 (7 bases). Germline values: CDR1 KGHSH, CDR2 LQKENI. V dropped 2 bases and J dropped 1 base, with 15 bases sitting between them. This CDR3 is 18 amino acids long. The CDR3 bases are TGTGCCAGCTCACCAAGTTCCGGGGGGCGATCTGGGGCCAACGTCCTGACTTTC. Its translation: CASSPSSGGRSGANVLTF.

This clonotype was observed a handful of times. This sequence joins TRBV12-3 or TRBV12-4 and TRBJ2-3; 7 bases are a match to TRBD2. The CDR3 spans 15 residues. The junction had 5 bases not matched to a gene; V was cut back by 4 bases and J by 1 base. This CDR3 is CASSWEGGGTDTQYF. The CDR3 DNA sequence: TGTGCCAGCAGTTGGGAGGGAGGAGGCACAGATACGCAGTATTTT.

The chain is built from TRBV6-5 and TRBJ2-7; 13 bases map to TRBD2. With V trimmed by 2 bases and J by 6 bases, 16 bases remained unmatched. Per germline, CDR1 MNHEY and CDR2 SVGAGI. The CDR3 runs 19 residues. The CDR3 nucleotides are TGTGCCAGCAGTTACCAGGACGGACTAGCGGGAGTCCCTGGCTCCGAGCAGTACTTC. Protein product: CASSYQDGLAGVPGSEQYF.

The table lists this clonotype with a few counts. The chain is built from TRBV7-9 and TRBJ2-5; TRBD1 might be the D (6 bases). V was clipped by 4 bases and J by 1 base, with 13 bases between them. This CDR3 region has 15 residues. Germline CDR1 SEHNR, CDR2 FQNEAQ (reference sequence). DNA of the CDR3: TGTGCCAGCAGCTGGCGGCAGGGGACCCAAGAGACCCAGTACTTC. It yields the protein CASSWRQGTQETQYF.

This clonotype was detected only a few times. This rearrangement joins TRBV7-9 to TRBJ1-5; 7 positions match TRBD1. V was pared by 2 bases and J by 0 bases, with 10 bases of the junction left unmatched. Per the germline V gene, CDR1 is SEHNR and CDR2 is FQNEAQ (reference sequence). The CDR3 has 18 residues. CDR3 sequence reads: CASSLSPPGTASNQPQHF. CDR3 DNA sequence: TGTGCCAGCAGCTTATCGCCACCGGGGACAGCTAGCAATCAGCCCCAGCATTTT.

DNA of the CDR3: TGTGCCAGCAGTTCGAATAGCAATCAGCCCCAGCATTTT. Protein: CASSSNSNQPQHF. The genes are TRBV6-5 and TRBJ1-5; D is unresolved. The germline gives CDR1 MNHEY, CDR2 SVGAGI. There are 13 residues in the CDR3. Trimming cost V 4 bases and J 0 bases, with 4 bases left between them.

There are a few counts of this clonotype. The chain's CDR3 is CASSVGTSYEQYF. CDR3 bases: TGTGCCAGCAGCGTCGGAACCTCCTACGAGCAGTACTTC. This chain uses TRBV9 with TRBJ2-7; unclear D gene. The CDR3 runs to 13 residues. Germline CDR1 reads SGDLS; CDR2 reads YYNGEE. Trimming took 2 bases from V and 0 from J, leaving 6 bases between them.

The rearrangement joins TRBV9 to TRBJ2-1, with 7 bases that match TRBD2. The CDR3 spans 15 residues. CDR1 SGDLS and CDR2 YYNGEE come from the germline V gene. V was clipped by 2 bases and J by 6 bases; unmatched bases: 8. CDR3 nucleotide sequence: TGTGCCAGCAGCGTGAGCGGGGCCGAGGGCAATGAGCAGTTCTTC. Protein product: CASSVSGAEGNEQFF.

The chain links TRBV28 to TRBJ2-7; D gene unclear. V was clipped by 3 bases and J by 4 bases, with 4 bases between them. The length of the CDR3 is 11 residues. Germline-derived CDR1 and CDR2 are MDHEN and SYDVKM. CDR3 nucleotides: TGTGCCAGCAGTTTCGTGTACGAGCAGTACTTC. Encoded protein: CASSFVYEQYF.

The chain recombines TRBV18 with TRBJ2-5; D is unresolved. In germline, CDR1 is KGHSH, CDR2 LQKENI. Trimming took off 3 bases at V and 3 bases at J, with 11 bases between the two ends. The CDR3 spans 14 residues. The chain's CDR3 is CASSPRQQKETQYF. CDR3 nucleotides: TGTGCCAGCTCACCGCGGCAGCAAAAAGAGACCCAGTACTTC.

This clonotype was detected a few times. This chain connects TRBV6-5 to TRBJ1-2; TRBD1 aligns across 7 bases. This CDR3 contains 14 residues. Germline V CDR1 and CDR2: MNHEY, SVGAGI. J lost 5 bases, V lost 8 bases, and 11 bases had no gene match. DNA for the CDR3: TGTGCCAGCGGCCCTGGGACAGCGAGGTATGGCTACACCTTC. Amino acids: CASGPGTARYGYTF.

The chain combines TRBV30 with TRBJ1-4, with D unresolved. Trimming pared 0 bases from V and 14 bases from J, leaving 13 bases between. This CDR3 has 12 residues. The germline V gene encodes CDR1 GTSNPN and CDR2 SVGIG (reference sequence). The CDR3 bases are TGTGCCTGGAGTGTACCGTCTGCCGTGCTGTTTTTT. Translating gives CAWSVPSAVLFF.

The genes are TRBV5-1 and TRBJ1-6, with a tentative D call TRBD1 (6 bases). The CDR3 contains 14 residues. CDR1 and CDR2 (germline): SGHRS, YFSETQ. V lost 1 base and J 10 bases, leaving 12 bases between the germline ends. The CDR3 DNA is TGCGCCAGCAGCTTGAAGGCAGGGGAGTCACCCCTCCACTTT. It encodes CASSLKAGESPLHF.

CDR3: CASSSRSVATNEKLFF. The CDR3 DNA follows: TGTGCCAGCAGTTCCCGGTCGGTAGCAACTAATGAAAAACTGTTTTTT. The V gene is TRBV12-3 or TRBV12-4, the J gene TRBJ1-4; D is unresolved. The CDR3 covers 16 residues. V lost 4 bases and J lost 0, with 12 bases in between.

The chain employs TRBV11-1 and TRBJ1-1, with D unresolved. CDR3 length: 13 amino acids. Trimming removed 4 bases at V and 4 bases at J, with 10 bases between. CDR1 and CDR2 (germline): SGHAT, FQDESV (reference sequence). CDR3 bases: TGTGCCAGCAGCTGGGGTCAATCCACTGAAGCTTTCTTT. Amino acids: CASSWGQSTEAFF. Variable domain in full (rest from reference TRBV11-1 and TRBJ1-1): EAEVAQSPRYKITEKSQAVAFWCDPISGHATLYWYRQILGQGPELLVQFQDESVVDDSQLPKDRFSAERLKGVDSTLKIQPAELGDSAMYLCASSWGQSTEAFFGQGTRLTVV.